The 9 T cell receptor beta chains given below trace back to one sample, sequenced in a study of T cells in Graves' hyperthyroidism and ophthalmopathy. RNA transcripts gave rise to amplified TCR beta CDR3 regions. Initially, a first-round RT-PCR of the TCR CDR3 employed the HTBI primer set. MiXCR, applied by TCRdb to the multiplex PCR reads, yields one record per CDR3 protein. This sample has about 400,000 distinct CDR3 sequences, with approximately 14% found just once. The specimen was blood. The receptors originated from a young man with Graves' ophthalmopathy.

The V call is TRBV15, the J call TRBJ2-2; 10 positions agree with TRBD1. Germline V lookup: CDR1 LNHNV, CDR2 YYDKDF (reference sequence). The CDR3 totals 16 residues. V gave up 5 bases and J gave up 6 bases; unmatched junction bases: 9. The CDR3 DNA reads TGTGCCACCAGCGAACGGACAGGGGGAAGGGCCGGGGAGCTGTTTTTT. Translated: CATSERTGGRAGELFF.

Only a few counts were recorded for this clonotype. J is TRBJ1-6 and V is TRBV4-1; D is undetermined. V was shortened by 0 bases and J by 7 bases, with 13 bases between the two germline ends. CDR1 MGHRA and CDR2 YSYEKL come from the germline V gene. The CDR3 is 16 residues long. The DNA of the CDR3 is TGCGCCAGCAGCCAAGAGTCAGGATTGGGGAATTCACCCCTCCACTTT. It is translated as CASSQESGLGNSPLHF.

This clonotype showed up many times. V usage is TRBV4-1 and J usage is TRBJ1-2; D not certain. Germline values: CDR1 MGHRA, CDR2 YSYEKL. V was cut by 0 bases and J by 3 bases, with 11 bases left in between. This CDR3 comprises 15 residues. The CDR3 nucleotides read TGCGCCAGCAGCCAAGAACAGTGGAGTGACTATGGCTACACCTTC. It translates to CASSQEQWSDYGYTF.

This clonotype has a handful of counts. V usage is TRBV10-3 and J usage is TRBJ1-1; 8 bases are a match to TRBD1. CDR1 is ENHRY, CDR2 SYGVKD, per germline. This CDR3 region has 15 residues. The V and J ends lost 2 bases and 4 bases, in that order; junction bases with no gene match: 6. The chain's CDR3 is CAISEVWDRSTEAFF. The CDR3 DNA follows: TGTGCCATCAGTGAGGTGTGGGACAGGAGCACTGAAGCTTTCTTT.

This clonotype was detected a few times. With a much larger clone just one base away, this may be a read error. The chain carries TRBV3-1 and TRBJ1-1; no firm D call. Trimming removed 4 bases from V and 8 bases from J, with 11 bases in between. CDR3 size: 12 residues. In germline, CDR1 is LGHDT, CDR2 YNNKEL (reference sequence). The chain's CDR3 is CASSLYSREAFF. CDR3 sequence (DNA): TGTGCCAGCAGCCTCTACTCGAGGGAAGCTTTCTTT. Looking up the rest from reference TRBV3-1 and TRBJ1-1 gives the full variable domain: DTAVSQTPKYLVTQMGNDKSIKCEQNLGHDTMYWYKQDSKKFLKIMFSYNNKELIINETVPNRFSPKSPDKAHLNLHINSLELGDSAVYFCASSLYSREAFFGQGTRLTVV.

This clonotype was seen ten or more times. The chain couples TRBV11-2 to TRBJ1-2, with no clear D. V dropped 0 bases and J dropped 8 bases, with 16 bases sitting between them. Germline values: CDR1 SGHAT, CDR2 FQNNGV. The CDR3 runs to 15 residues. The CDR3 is CASSLDLVALHGYTF. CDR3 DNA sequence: TGTGCCAGCAGCTTAGATCTGGTGGCTCTCCACGGCTACACCTTC.

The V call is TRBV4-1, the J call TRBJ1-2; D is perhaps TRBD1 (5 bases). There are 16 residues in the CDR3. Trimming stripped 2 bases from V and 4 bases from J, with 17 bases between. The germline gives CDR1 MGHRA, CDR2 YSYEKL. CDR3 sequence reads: CASSQIGASEAYGYTF. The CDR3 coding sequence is TGCGCCAGCAGCCAAATCGGGGCCTCCGAGGCCTATGGCTACACCTTC.

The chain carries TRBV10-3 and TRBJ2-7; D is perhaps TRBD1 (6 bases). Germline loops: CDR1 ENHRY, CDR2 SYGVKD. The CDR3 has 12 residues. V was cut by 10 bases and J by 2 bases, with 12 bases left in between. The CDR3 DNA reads TGTGCCACAGAACAGGGTCCCTACGAGCAGTACTTC. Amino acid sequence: CATEQGPYEQYF.

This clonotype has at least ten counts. DNA of the CDR3: TGCAGTGCTAGCCACTCGGAGACCCCCTACGAGCAGTACTTC. This encodes CSASHSETPYEQYF. V and J are TRBV20-1 and TRBJ2-7; no definite D call. CDR1 DFQATT and CDR2 SNEGSKA come from the germline V gene (reference sequence). CDR3 length equals 14 residues. Trimming pared 3 bases from V and 2 bases from J, leaving 14 bases between.